This T cell receptor (beta chain) was observed in a study of T-cell memory formation after mild COVID-19. The overall study: TCR clusters were mostly confined to one donor each.

General study points: Contracting clones localized mainly to CM and EM when CD4+ and mainly to EMRA when CD8+. Still unconfirmed is whether the second-wave clones peaking on day 37 recognized SARS-CoV-2.

Germline CDR1 reads SGHVS; CDR2 reads FNYEAQ. V was cut by 1 base and J by 3 bases, with 10 bases left in between. The CDR3 extends over 15 amino acids. About this clonotype: The antigen is undetermined.

Employing constant-segment primers, 5'RACE generated TCR alpha and TCR beta cDNA libraries bearing sample barcodes and UMIs. TCRdb reprocessed the 5' RACE reads via MiXCR and lists one record per CDR3 protein. Of more than 350,000 distinct CDR3 sequences in the sample, approximately 15% were seen once. The V gene is TRBV7-6, the J gene TRBJ2-1; the D gene is possibly TRBD2 (5 bases). The receptor's source is a man aged 18 to 29 who had mild COVID-19 (a few samples of this study predate the infection). Cell type and time point are not known. What was sequenced was PBMCs or a T cell subset sorted from them (not recorded which). CDR3 in amino acids: CASSLGARDYNEQFF. The CDR3 DNA follows: TGTGCCAGCAGCTTAGGCGCCCGGGACTACAATGAGCAGTTCTTC.